These 14 T cell receptor beta chains were sequenced from one sample in a study of tumor-infiltrating lymphocytes in primary liver carcinoma. From roughly 500 ng total RNA, TCR beta cDNA was generated with a primer in the constant region. Libraries covering TCR beta were generated through three nested multiplex PCR rounds (using a slightly modified ARM-PCR). TRBV1-TRBV30 forward primers paired with a C-beta reverse primer were used in the first two PCR rounds, which ran approximately 11 cycles each. TCRdb itself ran the multiplex PCR reads through MiXCR, one entry per CDR3 protein. Of 45,000 or so distinct CDR3 sequences listed, roughly 80% are singletons. Co-extraction of both nucleic acids (RNA and DNA) used about 18-31 mg of unsorted bulk tissue. The sequencing input was tumor-adjacent normal liver tissue. The source is a woman in her 30s with primary liver carcinoma and hepatitis B virus infection.

The CDR3 is CASRKFRDRGWENTEAFF. The CDR3 DNA reads as TGTGCCAGCAGGAAATTTCGGGACAGGGGATGGGAGAACACTGAAGCTTTCTTT. The genes are TRBV28 and TRBJ1-1; 10 bases agree with TRBD1. V gave up 6 bases and J gave up 1 base; unmatched junction bases: 14. Germline V CDR1 and CDR2: MDHEN, SYDVKM. The CDR3 covers 18 residues.

In regard to this clonotype: Sequence at one end of the junction differs from germline and may be a read error. This chain connects TRBV6-5 to TRBJ2-2; TRBD2 might be the D (6 bases). The CDR3 length is 15 residues. CDR1 is MNHEY and CDR2 is SVGAGI in the germline V gene. CDR3 nucleotides: TGTGCAAGCAGTACGCCGGGACTTCACGCCGGGGAGCTGTTTTTT. The encoded protein is CASSTPGLHAGELFF.

The J gene is TRBJ2-3, the V gene TRBV12-3 or TRBV12-4; 10 positions agree with TRBD2. Trimming took 6 bases from V and 1 from J; bases not matched to a gene: 4. This CDR3 contains 15 residues. The CDR3 coding sequence is TGTGCCAGCAGAGGACTAGCGGCACGCACAGATACGCAGTATTTT. Its protein product is CASRGLAARTDTQYF.

This chain uses TRBV11-2 with TRBJ1-1, with D possibly matching TRBD1 (5 bases). The CDR3 runs 14 residues. Germline CDR1 reads SGHAT; CDR2 reads FQNNGV. In DNA, the CDR3 is TGTACAAGTAGCTTAGATAGGGGTCGGACTGAAGCTTTCTTT. It codes for CTSSLDRGRTEAFF.

Regarding this clonotype: As the CDR3 is not closed by the conserved phenylalanine or tryptophan, this likely results from a read error. The rearrangement links TRBV11-3 to TRBJ2-1; 7 positions agree with TRBD1. V shed 3 bases and J 5 bases; nucleotides not matched to a gene: 7. Germline assignment: CDR1 SGHNT and CDR2 YENEEA. The CDR3 has 15 residues. The CDR3: CASSLGQTAHNEQFI. For the CDR3, the DNA is TGTGCCAGCAGCTTGGGACAGACCGCTCACAATGAGCAGTTCATC.

Concerning this clonotype itself: A much larger clone sits a single nucleotide away, making a read error possible. This sequence joins TRBV11-3 and TRBJ2-2, with D possibly being TRBD1 (5 bases). Germline V gene lookup returns CDR1 SGHNT and CDR2 YENEEA. This CDR3 has 15 residues. Here the CDR3 DNA reads TGTACCAGCAGGTATACAGGACCTTTCTCCGGGGAGCTGTTTTTT. Its protein product is CTSRYTGPFSGELFF.

With respect to this clonotype: Sequence at one end of the junction differs from germline and may be a read error. This chain connects TRBV4-2 to TRBJ2-7; D unclear. CDR1 is LGHNA and CDR2 is YNFKEQ in the germline V gene. This CDR3 spans 12 amino acids. This CDR3 is CTSSQDWNGQYF. CDR3 nucleotide sequence: TGTACCAGCAGCCAAGATTGGAACGGGCAGTACTTC.

In this sample, this clonotype turned up a few times. The final CDR3 position lacks the conserved phenylalanine or tryptophan, pointing to a likely read error. As DNA, the CDR3 is TGTAGCGTTGACGAGGGGACTAGCGGAGAGGACGGCACCGGGGAGCTGTTTCTT. It is translated as CSVDEGTSGEDGTGELFL. This sequence joins TRBV29-1 and TRBJ2-2; 11 positions agree with TRBD2. The V gene's germline CDR1 is SQVTM and CDR2 ANQGSEA. This CDR3 region has 18 residues.

In the case of this clonotype: This may be a read error: a much more frequent sequence differs by one nucleotide. The chain employs TRBV28 and TRBJ2-3, with 11 bases lining up with TRBD2. V was pared by 6 bases and J by 5 bases, with 7 bases of the junction left unmatched. Germline V CDR1 and CDR2: MDHEN, SYDVKM. CDR3 length: 15 residues. The CDR3 protein is CASSRTSGPIDTQYF. The CDR3 DNA reads TGTGCCAGCAGCCGGACTAGCGGGCCCATAGATACGCAGTATTTT. Filled out from reference TRBV28 and TRBJ2-3, the complete variable domain reads DVKVTQSSRYLVKRTGEKVFLECVQDMDHENMFWYRQDPGLGLRLIYFSYDVKMKEKGDIPEGYSVSREKKERFSLILESASTNQTSMYLCASSRTSGPIDTQYFGPGTRLTVL.

Of note for this clonotype: The junction departs from the called germline gene at one end, perhaps through a read error. V gene TRBV28 combines with J gene TRBJ2-2; perhaps TRBD2 as D (5 bases). This CDR3 has 14 amino acids. Germline V CDR1 and CDR2: MDHEN, SYDVKM. The CDR3 is CASRTGSTIGELFF. The CDR3 DNA sequence: TGTGCCAGTCGGACCGGGTCAACCATCGGGGAACTGTTTTTT.

This chain joins TRBV4-2 and TRBJ2-2; D is perhaps TRBD2 (6 bases). Germline loops: CDR1 LGHNA, CDR2 YNFKEQ. V lost 2 bases and J lost 11, with 27 bases in between. This CDR3 has 18 residues. CDR3 sequence reads: CASSQPSGLAVVTGELFF. The CDR3 bases are TGTGCCAGCAGCCAACCCTCAGGATTAGCGGTAGTAACTGGTGAGCTGTTTTTT.

About this clonotype itself: No conserved phenylalanine or tryptophan is present at the end of the CDR3, so a read error is the likely explanation. The limits of the CDR3 on the DNA are not certain, so only TCRdb's listed CDR3 is given. The V call is TRBV4-2, the J call TRBJ2-7; the table's TRBD2 call for D was not verified on the DNA. Germline V gives CDR1 LGHNA, CDR2 YNFKEQ. The CDR3 extends over 16 residues, inclusive of both ends. The CDR3: CASSQDPSGGTYEQYS.

In the case of this clonotype: Given a much more abundant clone one base away, this may be a read error. The V gene is TRBV20-1, the J gene TRBJ2-3; D gene uncertain. V was clipped by 0 bases and J by 2 bases, with 6 bases between them. CDR1 is DFQATT and CDR2 is SNEGSKA in the germline V gene (reference sequence). The CDR3 covers 13 residues. The CDR3: CSARDLNTDTQYF. CDR3 nucleotides: TGCAGTGCTAGAGATCTCAACACAGATACGCAGTATTTT.

Note on this clonotype: Its ends do not fully match the called genes, so a read error is possible. The CDR3 loop is CASTGLGVGGTQNF. The CDR3, as DNA: TGTGCCAGCACCGGTCTCGGTGTAGGAGGGACCCAGAACTTC. The V call is TRBV11-2, the J call TRBJ2-5; the D gene is possibly TRBD2 (6 bases). Germline values: CDR1 SGHAT, CDR2 FQNNGV. The CDR3 has 14 amino acids. Drawing the rest from reference TRBV11-2 and TRBJ2-5, the complete variable domain is EAGVAQSPRYKIIEKRQSVAFWCNPISGHATLYWYQQILGQGPKLLIQFQNNGVVDDSQLPKDRFSAERLKGVDSTLKIQPAKLEDSAVYLCASTGLGVGGTQNFGPGTRLLVL.